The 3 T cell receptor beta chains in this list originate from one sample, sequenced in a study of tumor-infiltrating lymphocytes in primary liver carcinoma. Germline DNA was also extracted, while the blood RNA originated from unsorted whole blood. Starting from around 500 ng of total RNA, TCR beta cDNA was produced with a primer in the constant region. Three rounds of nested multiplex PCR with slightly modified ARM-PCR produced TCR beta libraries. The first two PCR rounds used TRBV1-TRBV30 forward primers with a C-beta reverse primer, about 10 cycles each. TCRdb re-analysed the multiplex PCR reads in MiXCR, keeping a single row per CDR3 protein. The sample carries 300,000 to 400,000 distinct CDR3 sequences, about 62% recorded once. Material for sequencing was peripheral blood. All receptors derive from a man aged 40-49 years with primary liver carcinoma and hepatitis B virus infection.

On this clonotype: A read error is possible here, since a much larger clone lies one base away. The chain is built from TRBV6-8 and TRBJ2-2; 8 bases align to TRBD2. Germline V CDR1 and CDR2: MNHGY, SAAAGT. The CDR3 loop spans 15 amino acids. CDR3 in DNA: TGTGACAGCAGTTACTGGACTAGCAACACCGGGGAGCTGTTTTTT. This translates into CDSSYWTSNTGELFF.

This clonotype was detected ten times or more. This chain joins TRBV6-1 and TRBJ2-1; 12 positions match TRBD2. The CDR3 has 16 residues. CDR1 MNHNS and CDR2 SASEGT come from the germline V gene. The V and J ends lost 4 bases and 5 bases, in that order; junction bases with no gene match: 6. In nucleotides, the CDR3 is TGTGCCAGCAGTGCGGCTAGCGGGAGGGGAGACAATGAGCAGTTCTTC. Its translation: CASSAASGRGDNEQFF.

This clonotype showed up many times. CDR3 sequence (DNA): TGCGCCAGCAAGACCAGTACTCAGACCCAGTACTTC. Its translation: CASKTSTQTQYF. The chain uses TRBV10-2 and TRBJ2-5; D not certain. The CDR3 runs 12 residues. V was clipped by 7 bases and J by 6 bases, with 12 bases between them. Per the germline V gene, CDR1 is WSHSY and CDR2 is SAAADI.